One and the same sample provided the 3 T cell receptor beta chains below, sequenced in a study of CD8+CD57+ T cells in acquired aplastic anemia. Genomic DNA, serving as template, underwent TCR beta VDJ and CDR3 profiling. TCRdb fed the reads into MiXCR, producing one record per CDR3 protein. The sample has about 180,000 distinct CDR3 sequences; 45% to 50% are singletons. The sample consisted of sorted CD4+, CD8+, or CD8+CD57+ T cells (not recorded which) from PBMCs. Receptor source: a human donor in good health.

The rearrangement links TRBV19 to TRBJ1-6, with no clear D. CDR1 and CDR2 (germline): LNHDA, SQIVND (reference sequence). The CDR3 has 12 residues. V lost 3 bases to trimming and J lost 7 bases, with 4 bases between them. CDR3 in amino acids: CASSIGNSPLHF. The CDR3 nucleotides are TGTGCCAGTAGTATTGGGAATTCACCCCTCCACTTT.

This clonotype was seen once. Without the conserved terminal phenylalanine or tryptophan, this CDR3 likely stems from a read error. The chain combines TRBV6-2 or TRBV6-3 with TRBJ2-3; a possible D gene is TRBD2 (5 bases). Germline V gene data show CDR1 as MNHEY and CDR2 as SVGEGT. The CDR3 totals 15 residues. The V end was cut by 2 bases, the J end by 2 bases, with 11 bases between. The DNA of the CDR3 is TGTGCCAGCAGTTACATGTCGGGATACACAGATACGCAGTATTCT. Its translation is CASSYMSGYTDTQYS.

J is TRBJ1-2 and V is TRBV12-3 or TRBV12-4; D might be TRBD1 (5 bases). V was trimmed by 5 bases and J by 4 bases, leaving 11 bases between them. CDR3 size: 13 residues. Here the CDR3 reads CASSPGLAYGYTF. CDR3 in DNA: TGTGCCAGCAGTCCGGGACTCGCCTATGGCTACACCTTC.